A selection of T cell receptor beta chains follows, all from one sample in a study of OX40 agonist ivuxolimab in advanced cancers. The table came from immunoSEQ multiplex PCR; TCRdb's copy has only in-frame clones and leaves some out. The top ten hold around 0.46% of the sample, which has 60,000 to 80,000 clones, 92% seen once. Sequences were derived from CD4+ or CD8+ T cells sorted from blood, sampled in a trial of the OX40 agonist ivuxolimab. The receptors shown here come from an adult with an advanced solid tumor such as melanoma, head and neck, liver or kidney cancer. CDR3s include the opening cysteine and the closing phenylalanine or tryptophan. Size is omitted from some rows. Given values are once, few, many or a class for expanded clones.

TRBJ1-5 TRBV11-2 . CASSSGYNQPQHF
TRBJ2-5 TRBV9 . CASSPGLAEAKETQYF
TRBJ2-1 TRBV11-3 . CASSFSGNNEQFF
TRBJ2-7 TRBV19 . CATGVPYEQYF
TRBJ2-2 TRBV27 . CASSLRTGVELFF
TRBJ2-7 TRBV7-2 . CASSSGQGVYEQYF
TRBJ2-2 TRBV5-1 . CASSLRYTGELFF
TRBJ2-1 TRBV7-2 . CASSQRGVSSYNEQFF
TRBJ2-7 TRBV15 . CATSRGDYDYEQYF
TRBJ2-2 TRBV29-1 once CSVRRGSNTGELFF
TRBJ1-2 TRBV28 . CASSTLGANYGYTF
TRBJ1-5 TRBV19 . CASSISQRNQPQHF
TRBJ2-1 TRBV6-5 once CASSYSPTSYNEQFF
TRBJ2-7 TRBV7-2 . CASSLPKTGKYEQYF
TRBJ2-3 TRBV19 . CASSRGRGAAGTDTQYF
TRBJ2-7 TRBV14 . CASSPVGGTSYEQYF
TRBJ1-5 TRBV27 . CASSSRTGNQPQHF